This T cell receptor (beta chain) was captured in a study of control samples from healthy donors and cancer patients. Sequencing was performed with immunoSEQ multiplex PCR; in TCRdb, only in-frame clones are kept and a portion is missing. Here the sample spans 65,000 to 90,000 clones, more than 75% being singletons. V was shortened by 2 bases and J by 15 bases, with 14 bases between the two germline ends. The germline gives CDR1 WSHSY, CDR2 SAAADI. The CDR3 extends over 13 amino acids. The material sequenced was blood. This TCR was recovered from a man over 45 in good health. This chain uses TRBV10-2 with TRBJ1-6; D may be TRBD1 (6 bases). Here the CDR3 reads CASSEGGWGLLHF. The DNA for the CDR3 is TGCGCCAGCAGTGAGGGGGGCTGGGGCCTCCTCCACTTT.